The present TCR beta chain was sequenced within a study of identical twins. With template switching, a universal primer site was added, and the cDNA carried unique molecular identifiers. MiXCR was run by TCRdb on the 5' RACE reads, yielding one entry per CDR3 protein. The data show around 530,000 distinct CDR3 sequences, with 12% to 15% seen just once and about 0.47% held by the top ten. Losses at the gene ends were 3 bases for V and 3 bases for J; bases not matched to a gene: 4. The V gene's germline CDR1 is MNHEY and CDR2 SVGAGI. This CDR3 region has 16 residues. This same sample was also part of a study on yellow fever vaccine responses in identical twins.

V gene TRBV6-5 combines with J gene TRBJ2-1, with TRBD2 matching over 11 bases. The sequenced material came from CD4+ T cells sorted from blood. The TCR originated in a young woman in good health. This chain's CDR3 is CASSYTGTSGYNEQFF. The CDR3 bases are TGTGCCAGCAGTTATACCGGGACTAGCGGCTACAATGAGCAGTTCTTC.